The present T cell receptor (beta chain) was sequenced within a study of cytomegalovirus exposure and HLA in healthy donors. General observations from the study: For TCR beta chains, V- and J-gene trimming was later linked to a missense DCLRE1C variant. Differences between HLA loci emerged in a later analysis of TCR association rates, with DRB1 most and HLA-C fewest. Overall, about 160 TCR beta chains were annotated as cytomegalovirus-associated.

With 60 Vbeta and 13 Jbeta primers, the PCR was carried out. The method was immunoSEQ multiplex PCR; TCRdb's version includes in-frame clones alone and lacks a portion of them. The sample includes some 180,000 clones, roughly 70% seen only once; the top ten take roughly 2.8%. Worth noting for this clone: The antigen is unknown.

Trimming at V came to 4 bases and at J to 2 bases, leaving 1 base not matched to a gene. Germline values: CDR1 MNHNS, CDR2 SASEGT. The length of the CDR3 is 13 residues. The clonotype was recovered from a male donor in good health and CMV-seronegative. The sequencing input was PBMCs. This chain uses TRBV6-1 with TRBJ2-7, with 8 bases identical to TRBD2. The CDR3 protein is CASSAGGPYEQYF. CDR3 bases: TGTGCCAGCAGTGCGGGGGGGCCCTACGAGCAGTACTTC.